This T cell receptor beta chain was sequenced during a study of Ad26.COV2.S vaccination and SARS-CoV-2 variants. About the research overall: Enrolled in COV1001, the donor was in the Ad26.COV2.S trial arm, which received the vaccine. Ad26.COV2.S was injected intramuscularly once or twice, 56 days apart. Study conclusions and caveats: TCR breadth and depth estimates may have understated total T cell responses.

TCRdb's table, derived via immunoSEQ multiplex PCR, lists solely in-frame clones and lacks some. The sample lists around 320,000 clones, over 75% occurring once. Germline V lookup: CDR1 MNHEY, CDR2 SVGAGI. Trimming shortened V by 2 bases and J by 4 bases, and 13 bases separated the two germline ends. CDR3 length equals 15 residues. In the case of this clone: Its specificity is not known.

Treatment of the sample: some 20 received Ad26.COV2.S at low or high dose, single or two shots; several received placebo; per-sample allocation not given. Following the first vaccine or placebo injection, samples were taken on day 63. The vaccine antigen was prefusion-stabilized Wuhan SARS-CoV-2 spike. The sequence derives from a person aged 18 to 65 who received the Ad26.COV2.S COVID-19 vaccine or a placebo. The gene calls are TRBV6-5 and TRBJ2-3; perhaps TRBD1 as D (5 bases). Source: peripheral blood, taken in a trial of Ad26.COV2.S vaccine versus placebo. The CDR3 bases are TGTGCCAGCAGTTACGGGCAGGGTCTCCCAGATACGCAGTATTTT. Translated, it gives CASSYGQGLPDTQYF.